What follows are 29 T cell receptor beta chains derived from one specimen sequenced in a study of blood T cell repertoires in COVID-19. Profiling relied on immunoSEQ multiplex PCR, and the TCRdb table lists in-frame clones only, not all of them. The data contain over 200,000 clones, 75% to 95% of them singletons. The specimen was peripheral blood. These receptors were taken from a person under 35 with COVID-19, enrolled during active disease.

The chain joins TRBV5-4 to TRBJ2-3; a possible D gene is TRBD2 (5 bases). V was clipped by 5 bases and J by 8 bases, with 9 bases between them. The CDR3 is 11 amino acids. In germline, CDR1 is SGHNT, CDR2 YYREEE (reference sequence). CDR3 in amino acids: CASRSEATQYF. CDR3 coding DNA: TGTGCCAGCAGATCGGAGGCTACGCAGTATTTT.

The chain employs TRBV19 and TRBJ2-7; 8 nucleotides agree with TRBD1. Per germline, CDR1 LNHDA and CDR2 SQIVND (reference sequence). Trimming at V came to 5 bases and at J to 2 bases, leaving 5 bases not matched to a gene. The CDR3 extends over 14 amino acids. DNA for the CDR3: TGTGCCAGTAGTTTAGGGACAGGAGCCTACGAGCAGTACTTC. Protein: CASSLGTGAYEQYF.

V gene TRBV9 combines with J gene TRBJ2-5; 7 bases align to TRBD2. Germline V gene data show CDR1 as SGDLS and CDR2 as YYNGEE. The CDR3 runs to 14 residues. The J segment lost 4 bases and the V segment lost 3 bases, leaving 6 bases of the junction unmatched. CDR3 sequence: CASSALGGGETQYF. The CDR3 bases are TGTGCCAGCAGCGCCCTTGGGGGGGGAGAGACCCAGTACTTC.

V and J are TRBV3-1 (or the pseudogene TRBV3-2) and TRBJ2-1; D perhaps matches TRBD2 (5 bases). Germline CDR1 reads LGHDT; CDR2 reads YNNKEL (reference sequence). The CDR3 sequence is 15 residues long. V was shortened by 0 bases and J by 1 base, with 7 bases between the two germline ends. CDR3 loop: CASSQEAGSYNEQFF. The DNA for the CDR3 is TGTGCCAGCAGCCAAGAGGCGGGTTCCTACAATGAGCAGTTCTTC.

This chain links TRBV11-2 with TRBJ2-5; a weak D match, TRBD1 (7 bases). Between the trimmed V and J ends, which lost 5 bases and 2 bases, there was a span of 18 bases. This CDR3 spans 16 amino acids. Germline assignment: CDR1 SGHAT and CDR2 FQNNGV. CDR3 sequence: CASSLGWQGGQETQYF. DNA for the CDR3: TGTGCCAGCAGCCTGGGATGGCAGGGGGGACAAGAGACCCAGTACTTC.

The chain uses TRBV12-3 or TRBV12-4 and TRBJ1-1; D is uncertain. Trimming cost V 7 bases and J 1 base, with 10 bases left between them. The CDR3 length is 13 residues. DNA of the CDR3: TGTGCCAGCAAAACCCGGGGGAACACTGAAGCTTTCTTT. It is translated as CASKTRGNTEAFF.

J is TRBJ1-1 and V is TRBV7-8; D is perhaps TRBD1 (5 bases). V lost 8 bases and J 1 base, leaving 8 bases between the germline ends. The CDR3 contains 12 residues. CDR1 SGHVS and CDR2 FQNEAQ come from the germline V gene. The CDR3 protein is CASGRGNTEAFF. DNA for the CDR3: TGTGCCAGCGGGAGGGGGAACACTGAAGCTTTCTTT.

This clone has a single count. J is TRBJ2-1 and V is TRBV24-1; 13 nucleotides align to TRBD2. Germline V CDR1 and CDR2: KGHDR, SFDVKD. The length of the CDR3 is 16 residues. Germline trimming cut 3 bases from V and 9 bases from J; bases unmatched to any gene: 7. This CDR3 is CATSDRTSGRAFEQFF. In DNA form, the CDR3 reads TGTGCCACCAGTGATCGTACTAGCGGGAGGGCCTTTGAGCAGTTCTTC.

The chain links TRBV25-1 to TRBJ1-2; 7 nucleotides agree with TRBD1. CDR1 MGHDK and CDR2 SYGVNS come from the germline V gene. V trimming: 1 base; J trimming: 3 bases; junction bases outside the gene matches: 2. The CDR3 runs 14 residues. The CDR3 region has the DNA TGTGCCAGCAGTGAATGGGACAGAGACTATGGCTACACCTTC. This gives the protein CASSEWDRDYGYTF.

V gene TRBV4-3 combines with J gene TRBJ2-2; D may be TRBD2 (5 bases). From germline, CDR1 is LGHNA and CDR2 YSLEER. Trimming removed 0 bases at V and 6 bases at J, with 11 bases between. This CDR3 has 15 amino acids. As DNA, the CDR3 is TGCGCCAGCAGCCAAGATCGGGGTTTTGCCGGGGAGCTGTTTTTT. Its translation is CASSQDRGFAGELFF.

The J gene is TRBJ1-6, the V gene TRBV6-5; tentative D call: TRBD1 (5 bases). Per germline, CDR1 MNHEY and CDR2 SVGAGI. CDR3 length equals 13 residues. Trimming stripped 4 bases from V and 9 bases from J, with 10 bases between. This chain's CDR3 is CASSSETGSPLHF. As DNA, the CDR3 is TGTGCCAGCAGTTCAGAAACAGGTTCACCCCTCCACTTT.

This chain's CDR3 is CASSSDSGELFF. The CDR3 DNA is TGTGCCAGCAGTTCTGACTCCGGGGAGCTGTTTTTT. The chain has TRBV6-6 and TRBJ2-2; D not resolved. Per the germline V gene, CDR1 is MNHNY and CDR2 is SVGAGI (reference sequence). V shed 4 bases and J shed 6 bases, with 6 bases lying between them. The CDR3 spans 12 residues.

The chain combines TRBV5-4 with TRBJ1-4; D call uncertain. In germline, CDR1 is SGHNT, CDR2 YYREEE (reference sequence). The germline V and J ends were trimmed by 4 bases and 6 bases, with 4 bases remaining between them. This CDR3 has 11 residues. The CDR3 sequence is CASSRDEKLFF. The CDR3 DNA reads as TGTGCCAGCAGCCGGGATGAAAAACTGTTTTTT.

This clone was counted between two and nine times. This CDR3 reads CASYERTRLHEQFF. The DNA for the CDR3 is TGTGCCAGCTATGAGAGGACTAGGTTGCATGAGCAGTTCTTC. The rearrangement joins TRBV13 to TRBJ2-1, with TRBD2 matching over 7 bases. V was clipped by 8 bases and J by 8 bases; unmatched bases: 12. The V gene's germline CDR1 is PRHDT and CDR2 FYEKMQ (reference sequence). The CDR3 consists of 14 residues.

The chain has TRBV2 and TRBJ1-5, with D tentatively TRBD1 (6 bases). This CDR3 has 13 amino acids. CDR1 and CDR2 from the germline V gene are SNHLY and FYNNEI. Trimming took 4 bases from V and 2 from J, leaving 6 bases between them. CDR3 sequence reads: CASSGTGNQPQHF. CDR3 nucleotides: TGTGCCAGCAGTGGGACAGGCAATCAGCCCCAGCATTTT.

The chain carries TRBV4-1 and TRBJ2-1, with 7 nucleotides matching TRBD1. CDR3 length equals 16 residues. With V trimmed by 4 bases and J by 3 bases, 9 bases remained unmatched. Germline CDR1 and CDR2: MGHRA and YSYEKL. The CDR3, as DNA: TGCGCCAGCAGCCCATTCGGGGACAGCGACTACAATGAGCAGTTCTTC. Its protein is CASSPFGDSDYNEQFF.

The genes are TRBV9 and TRBJ2-2; 7 bases agree with TRBD1. The CDR3 totals 18 residues. Germline trimming cut 4 bases from V and 2 bases from J; bases unmatched to any gene: 14. Looked up from germline, CDR1 is SGDLS and CDR2 is YYNGEE. In nucleotides, the CDR3 is TGTGCCAGCAGCCCTCCGACAGGGCGAGGGTTTAACACCGGGGAGCTGTTTTTT. Translation: CASSPPTGRGFNTGELFF.

This clone was recorded a few times. This rearrangement joins TRBV4-1 to TRBJ2-7, with D perhaps TRBD2 (6 bases). Trimming left V 4 bases short and J 3 bases short, with 10 bases between. CDR3 length equals 13 residues. Germline V gene sequence: CDR1 MGHRA, CDR2 YSYEKL. The CDR3 protein is CASSPGTFYEQYF. The CDR3 DNA reads as TGCGCCAGCAGCCCCGGGACTTTCTACGAGCAGTACTTC.

J is TRBJ1-6 and V is TRBV10-3; TRBD1 is a possible D gene (6 bases). Trimming stripped 6 bases from V and 6 bases from J, with 12 bases between. CDR3 length equals 14 residues. Germline V CDR1 and CDR2: ENHRY, SYGVKD. The CDR3 DNA sequence: TGTGCCATCAGGACCGGGACAAGTAATTCACCCCTCCACTTT. This translates into CAIRTGTSNSPLHF.

The CDR3 region is CASKRSGTGRYEQYF. The CDR3 region has the DNA TGTGCCAGCAAGAGGTCCGGGACAGGGAGGTACGAGCAGTACTTC. The chain has TRBV27 and TRBJ2-7; 9 nucleotides line up with TRBD1. The length of the CDR3 is 15 residues. After removal of 7 bases from V and 4 bases from J, the junction contained 11 bases not matched to a gene. Germline-derived CDR1 and CDR2 are MNHEY and SMNVEV (reference sequence).

The CDR3, as DNA: TGTGCCAGCTCACTAGCCAACTACGAGCAGTACTTC. Protein product: CASSLANYEQYF. This chain uses TRBV18 with TRBJ2-7; D not certain. CDR3 length: 12 residues. V was shortened by 4 bases and J by 3 bases, with 7 bases between the two germline ends. Germline-derived CDR1 and CDR2 are KGHSH and LQKENI.

The genes are TRBV12-5 and TRBJ2-3; 16 bases align to TRBD2. J gave up 5 bases and V 1 base, and 18 bases lay outside the gene matches. Germline CDR1 reads LGHNT; CDR2 reads FRNRAP. The CDR3 has 22 amino acids. The CDR3 spells CASGLGPLRWGTSGRAEDTQYF. Written as DNA, the CDR3 is TGTGCTAGTGGTTTGGGCCCTTTGAGATGGGGGACTAGCGGGAGGGCGGAAGATACGCAGTATTTT.

The V and J genes are TRBV9 and TRBJ2-7, with TRBD1 identical over 8 bases. The CDR3 extends over 15 amino acids. V was clipped by 4 bases and J by 6 bases; unmatched bases: 12. Germline loops: CDR1 SGDLS, CDR2 YYNGEE. The CDR3 reads CASSPHRGLPGEQYF. Here the CDR3 DNA reads TGTGCCAGCAGCCCTCACAGGGGGTTACCTGGCGAGCAGTACTTC.

The chain combines TRBV24-1 with TRBJ2-3; TRBD1 matches 7 bases. The CDR3 is made up of 15 amino acids. Germline V lookup: CDR1 KGHDR, CDR2 SFDVKD. V shed 5 bases and J 6 bases; nucleotides not matched to a gene: 10. CDR3 residues: CATSAGQGDSDTQYF. The CDR3 region has the DNA TGTGCCACCAGTGCCGGGCAGGGGGATTCGGATACGCAGTATTTT.

The chain carries TRBV19 and TRBJ2-3; D may be TRBD2 (5 bases). The V and J ends lost 5 bases and 4 bases respectively, with 13 bases between them. Germline V lookup: CDR1 LNHDA, CDR2 SQIVND (reference sequence). The CDR3 is made up of 14 amino acids. In nucleotides, the CDR3 is TGTGCCAGTAGTGCCCCGTCCGGGGCAGATACGCAGTATTTT. Protein sequence: CASSAPSGADTQYF.

This chain uses TRBV6-6 with TRBJ2-7; D is uncertain. V lost 6 bases and J 3 bases, leaving 6 bases between the germline ends. The V gene's germline CDR1 is MNHNY and CDR2 SVGAGI (reference sequence). This CDR3 has 11 residues. The CDR3 bases are TGTGCCAGCAGCGCAGGCTACGAGCAGTACTTC. Translation gives CASSAGYEQYF.

This clone was picked up one time. V gene TRBV6-6 combines with J gene TRBJ2-2; 8 bases line up with TRBD1. Germline V CDR1 and CDR2: MNHNY, SVGAGI (reference sequence). There are 14 residues in the CDR3. Losses at the gene ends were 6 bases for V and 3 bases for J; bases not matched to a gene: 3. CDR3 sequence reads: CASSDRGDTGELFF. CDR3 coding DNA: TGTGCCAGCAGCGACAGGGGAGACACCGGGGAGCTGTTTTTT.

This clone appeared once. The rearrangement joins TRBV7-9 to TRBJ1-2; 11 bases line up with TRBD1. CDR3 length: 16 residues. The germline gives CDR1 SEHNR, CDR2 FQNEAQ (reference sequence). The V and J ends lost 3 bases and 3 bases, in that order; junction bases with no gene match: 6. The CDR3: CASSFSGQGADYGYTF. As DNA, the CDR3 is TGTGCCAGCAGCTTCTCAGGACAGGGGGCTGACTATGGCTACACCTTC.

The chain couples TRBV11-2 to TRBJ2-3, with 7 bases matching TRBD2. The junction had 11 bases not matched to a gene; V was cut back by 5 bases and J by 6 bases. Germline CDR1 SGHAT, CDR2 FQNNGV. The length of the CDR3 is 15 residues. CDR3 bases: TGTGCCAGCAGCCCCACTAGCGAAAGGTCGGATACGCAGTATTTT. Residues: CASSPTSERSDTQYF.